The 9 T cell receptor beta chains below were found in one sample sequenced in a study of patients and donors after allogeneic stem cell transplantation. TCRdb reprocessed the RT-PCR reads with MiXCR, giving one entry per CDR3 protein. The profile shows 30,000 or so distinct CDR3 sequences, 6.8% of them singletons. What was sequenced was blood, either unsorted or a sorted T cell fraction (not recorded which). Source of these receptors: a human donor who was either an allogeneic HSCT recipient or a stem cell or donor lymphocyte infusion donor (not recorded which). It is not recorded whose cells these are; they may come from a transplant donor.

In its sample, this clonotype was seen many times. V usage is TRBV25-1 and J usage is TRBJ1-1; D remains ambiguous. V gave up 8 bases and J gave up 1 base, with 11 bases separating them. Germline lookup yields CDR1 MGHDK and CDR2 SYGVNS. The CDR3 has 13 amino acids. CDR3: CASGNPANTEAFF. CDR3 DNA sequence: TGTGCCAGCGGCAACCCCGCGAACACTGAAGCTTTCTTT.

The rearrangement joins TRBV4-2 to TRBJ1-1; weak D call: TRBD1 (5 bases). V shed 0 bases and J shed 4 bases, with 12 bases lying between them. Germline assignment: CDR1 LGHNA and CDR2 YNFKEQ. This CDR3 has 15 amino acids. CDR3 DNA sequence: TGTGCCAGCAGCCAAGATGGGCTGGGGGGCACTGAAGCTTTCTTT. Translating gives CASSQDGLGGTEAFF.

There are a few counts of this clonotype. The rearrangement joins TRBV7-2 to TRBJ1-2; D is possibly TRBD1 (6 bases). CDR1 is SGHTA and CDR2 is FQGNSA in the germline V gene. CDR3 size: 16 residues. V gave up 2 bases and J gave up 8 bases, with 21 bases separating them. The CDR3 region has the DNA TGTGCCAGCAGCTTAAGGGAGTCCACAGGGAGCGGCGGCTACACCTTC. This encodes CASSLRESTGSGGYTF.

Only a few counts were recorded for this clonotype. V and J are TRBV2 and TRBJ1-2; D perhaps matches TRBD1 (5 bases). Germline loops: CDR1 SNHLY, CDR2 FYNNEI. V was shortened by 4 bases and J by 2 bases, with 14 bases between the two germline ends. The CDR3 has 15 residues. The CDR3 protein is CASSVGVLANYGYTF. Written as DNA, the CDR3 is TGTGCCAGCAGTGTGGGGGTTTTGGCGAACTATGGCTACACCTTC.

This clonotype turned up a few times. V and J are TRBV4-3 and TRBJ2-1, with 9 bases lining up with TRBD2. J gave up 0 bases and V 3 bases, and 6 bases lay outside the gene matches. CDR3 length equals 17 residues. Germline assignment: CDR1 LGHNA and CDR2 YSLEER. The CDR3 loop reads CASSQTFSGSSYNEQFF. The CDR3 nucleotides read TGCGCCAGCAGCCAGACCTTTAGCGGGAGCTCCTACAATGAGCAGTTCTTC.

A word on this clonotype: The junction departs from the called germline gene at one end, perhaps through a read error. This chain links TRBV12-3 or TRBV12-4 with TRBJ1-2; D gene ambiguous. There are 13 residues in the CDR3. The CDR3 reads CATSLWDSGCYTF. CDR3 DNA sequence: TGTGCCACCAGTTTATGGGATTCGGGTTGCTACACCTTC.

The V gene is TRBV15, the J gene TRBJ2-1; 8 bases are shared with TRBD2. Germline CDR1 and CDR2: LNHNV and YYDKDF (reference sequence). With 1 base clipped from V and 7 bases from J, the junction kept 15 bases outside the gene matches. CDR3 size: 18 residues. CDR3 sequence (DNA): TGTGCCACCAGCAGAGTTTCCCTAAGAGCGGGAGTATATAATGAGCAGTTCTTC. Translating gives CATSRVSLRAGVYNEQFF.

Many counts were recorded for this clonotype. The chain has TRBV18 and TRBJ1-2; 7 nucleotides align to TRBD1. Germline V gene sequence: CDR1 KGHSH, CDR2 LQKENI. Trimming removed 8 bases from V and 2 bases from J; junction bases left unmatched: 5. The CDR3 totals 13 residues. The CDR3 sequence is CASSPGQNYGYTF. The CDR3 DNA is TGTGCCAGCAGCCCGGGACAGAACTATGGCTACACCTTC.

This clonotype showed up many times. V usage is TRBV2 and J usage is TRBJ2-7; TRBD2 aligns across 7 bases. The germline V gene encodes CDR1 SNHLY and CDR2 FYNNEI. The CDR3 totals 15 residues. With 7 bases clipped from V and 2 bases from J, the junction kept 11 bases outside the gene matches. In DNA, the CDR3 is TGTGCCAGCACAACCGAGCGGGGCCTCCCCTACGAGCAGTACTTC. This codes for CASTTERGLPYEQYF. The full variable domain, in which reference TRBV2 and TRBJ2-7 provide the parts outside the CDR3, is EPEVTQTPSHQVTQMGQEVILRCVPISNHLYFYWYRQILGQKVEFLVSFYNNEISEKSEIFDDQFSVERPDGSNFTLKIRSTKLEDSAMYFCASTTERGLPYEQYFGPGTRLTVT.